This is a list of T cell receptor beta chains from one sample in a study of blood T cells in healthy people across ages. TCRdb independently ran MiXCR on the 5' RACE reads; one entry per CDR3 protein. The sample carries 850,000 or so distinct CDR3 sequences, about 28% recorded once. Sequencing input: blood. The source of these receptors is a woman at least 80 years old in good health. CDR3s include the opening cysteine and the closing phenylalanine or tryptophan. The D gene is left open where the match is weak. Clone size, where shown, is once, few, many, or a class for clones that have expanded.

j_gene	d_gene	abundance	v_gene	CDR3nt	CDR3aa
TRBJ2-7	.	.	TRBV11-2	TGTGCCAGCAGCTTAGAATGGGGTTCACCCGAGCAGTACTTC	CASSLEWGSPEQYF
TRBJ2-5	.	.	TRBV10-1	TGCGCCAGCAGTGGGAGTCTACAAGAGACCCAGTACTTC	CASSGSLQETQYF
TRBJ1-4	.	many	TRBV7-2	TGTGCCAGCAGCCCCGGACTTGGTAATGAAAAACTGTTTTTT	CASSPGLGNEKLFF
TRBJ2-5	.	once	TRBV5-1	TGCGCCAGCAGCTCGGCCCTCGTGGGGGGGCCCCAAGAGACCCAGTACTTC	CASSSALVGGPQETQYF
TRBJ2-1	TRBD2	many	TRBV7-2	TGTGCCAGCAGCTTTGGGACTACCTACAATGAGCAGTTCTTC	CASSFGTTYNEQFF
TRBJ2-5	.	.	TRBV10-3	TGTGCCACCAGTCCCGGGCTAATAGAGACCCAGTACTTC	CATSPGLIETQYF
TRBJ2-5	.	many	TRBV12-3/TRBV12-4	TGTGCCAGCAGTTTAGAGGGGGGGGGCATGGAGACCCAGTACTTC	CASSLEGGGMETQYF
TRBJ1-1	TRBD1	.	TRBV11-2	TGTGCCAGCAGCTTCAGGGGGCCCATGAACACTGAAGCTTTCTTT	CASSFRGPMNTEAFF
TRBJ1-4	.	few	TRBV20-1	TGCAGTGCTAGAGGGCAGATTGCAACTAATGAAAAACTGTTTTTT	CSARGQIATNEKLFF
TRBJ2-1	TRBD1	.	TRBV24-1	TGTGCCACAAGGGGTACAGGGGACTACAATGAGCAGTTCTTC	CATRGTGDYNEQFF
TRBJ2-1	.	many	TRBV4-3	TGCGCCAGCAGCCAAGATCTAGGATACAACAATGAGCAGTTCTTC	CASSQDLGYNNEQFF
TRBJ2-3	TRBD1	.	TRBV12-3/TRBV12-4	TGTGCCAGCAGACACAGGGGATGGAGCGCAGATGCGCAGTATTTT	CASRHRGWSADAQYF
TRBJ1-6	.	.	TRBV20-1	TGCAGTGCCCGATCCGGGGGAAATTATAATTCACCCCTCCACTTT	CSARSGGNYNSPLHF
TRBJ2-1	.	.	TRBV7-2	TGTGCCAGCAGCTTAGGTAACCGAAACAATGAGCGATTCTTC	CASSLGNRNNERFF
TRBJ1-1	TRBD1	.	TRBV20-1	TGCAGTGCTAGCGGCCCGATGACAGGGTTGGGCACTGAAGCTTTCTTT	CSASGPMTGLGTEAFF
TRBJ1-6	.	.	TRBV7-2	TGTGCCAGCAGCTCGGTCCCGGAGTCACCCCTCCACTTT	CASSSVPESPLHF
TRBJ1-2	.	few	TRBV7-2	TGTGCCAGCAGCTTATACGAAGGGTTCTATGGCTACACCTTC	CASSLYEGFYGYTF
TRBJ1-1	.	.	TRBV6-5	TGTGCCAGCAGTTCATTCAGGGGTCGTGAAGCTTTCTTT	CASSSFRGREAFF
TRBJ1-1	.	.	TRBV30	TGTGCCTGGAGTGAATGGGGGAACACTGAAGCTTTCTTT	CAWSEWGNTEAFF
TRBJ2-7	TRBD2	few	TRBV4-2	TGTGCCAGCAGCCAAGAGATAGCGGGGTCACCCTGCGAGCAGTACTTC	CASSQEIAGSPCEQYF
TRBJ2-3	.	many	TRBV27	TGTGCCAGCAGTACCCTGACAGATACGCAGTATTTT	CASSTLTDTQYF
TRBJ1-5	TRBD1	few	TRBV7-2	TGTGCCAGCAGTCCAACCAAGGGACAGGGCTTCCAGCCCCAGCATTTT	CASSPTKGQGFQPQHF
TRBJ2-4	TRBD1	many	TRBV6-5	TGTGCCAGCAGTTCCTCCGGGACAGGCAAAAACATTCAGTACTTC	CASSSSGTGKNIQYF
TRBJ2-7	TRBD1	.	TRBV3-1	TGTGCCAGCAGCCACCCGGGGGTGGGACAGGGCCACAATGAGCAGTACTTC	CASSHPGVGQGHNEQYF
TRBJ2-1	TRBD2	.	TRBV7-3	TGTGCCAGCAGCCAGAGTAGCGGGCACAACAATGAGCAGTTCTTC	CASSQSSGHNNEQFF
TRBJ2-7	.	once	TRBV20-1	TGCAGTGCTCGAGGGCGGCTGGGCGAGCAGTACTTC	CSARGRLGEQYF
TRBJ2-5	TRBD2	.	TRBV12-3/TRBV12-4	TGTGCCAGCAGTTTTGTACTAGCGGCAGAGACCCAGTACTTC	CASSFVLAAETQYF
TRBJ1-2	.	.	TRBV20-1	TGCAGTAGTAGGGGGACCTATGGCTACACCTTC	CSSRGTYGYTF
TRBJ2-3	.	many	TRBV5-6	TGTGCCAGCAGCTCTATCTCGGACTCCAGACCAGATACGCAGTATTTT	CASSSISDSRPDTQYF
TRBJ2-3	.	.	TRBV2	TGTGCCAGCAGGGTGGGGGCCGCGGGAGATACGCAGTATTTT	CASRVGAAGDTQYF
TRBJ2-7	TRBD2	.	TRBV7-6	TGTGCCAGCAGCAATAGGCTAGCGGGGGACTACGAGCAGTACTTC	CASSNRLAGDYEQYF
TRBJ2-3	.	many	TRBV20-1	TGCAGTGCTAGAGGACTAGACTATACGCAGTATTTT	CSARGLDYTQYF
TRBJ2-3	TRBD1	many	TRBV5-1	TGCGCCAGCAGACGGGGACAGGGGTTTTCAGATACGCAGTATTTT	CASRRGQGFSDTQYF
TRBJ1-1	.	.	TRBV5-5	TGTGCCAGCAGCTTGGGGCTGGGAAACACTGAAGCTTTCTTT	CASSLGLGNTEAFF
TRBJ1-2	.	.	TRBV6-2/TRBV6-3	TGTACCAGCAGTCGACAGCTTAACTATGGCTACACCTTC	CTSSRQLNYGYTF
TRBJ1-1	.	.	TRBV20-1	TGCAGTGCTAGAACGGGCAGGGAAGCGATAAAAAACACTGAAGCTTTCTTT	CSARTGREAIKNTEAFF
TRBJ1-3	TRBD1	few	TRBV12-3/TRBV12-4	TGTGCCAGCAGTTCGGACAGGGTGACGGGAAACACCATATATTTT	CASSSDRVTGNTIYF
TRBJ2-3	.	.	TRBV20-1	TGCAGTGCTCCCCCCCGGGCGCGCACAGATACGCAGTATTTT	CSAPPRARTDTQYF
TRBJ2-5	TRBD1	many	TRBV12-3/TRBV12-4	TGTGCCAGCAGCCGGGACAGGGGTTTTGAGACCCAGTACTTC	CASSRDRGFETQYF
TRBJ2-5	.	many	TRBV2	TGTGCCAGCAGTGAACAAGGTTCCGCGGAGACCCAGTACTTC	CASSEQGSAETQYF
TRBJ1-6	TRBD1	.	TRBV5-4	TGTGCCAGCAGCTGGGAGACAGGGGTTAATTCACCCCTCCACTTT	CASSWETGVNSPLHF
TRBJ2-3	TRBD2	many	TRBV5-1	TGCGCCACGGGGACTAGTGAAGCAGATACGCAGTATTTT	CATGTSEADTQYF
TRBJ2-3	TRBD2	.	TRBV13	TGTGCCAGCAGCACCTTAGGACTAGCAGTGTCGCAGTATTTT	CASSTLGLAVSQYF
TRBJ2-4	.	.	TRBV7-6	TGTGCCAGCAGCTTAGGCTCATGGACGCTCCACGAGCAGTGCTTC	CASSLGSWTLHEQCF
TRBJ2-3	.	few	TRBV27	TGTGCCAGCAGTGATCGGATTATCACAGATACGCAGTATTTT	CASSDRIITDTQYF
TRBJ2-5	.	many	TRBV10-3	TGTGCCATCAGTGACGTTATGGCGGAGACCCAGTACTTC	CAISDVMAETQYF
TRBJ1-6	.	.	TRBV20-1	TGCAGTGCTAGAGATAGGGGACTGAGCTCCTATAATTCACCCCTCCACTTT	CSARDRGLSSYNSPLHF
TRBJ2-7	TRBD1	many	TRBV12-3/TRBV12-4	TGTGCCAGCAGGACAGGGGGAGGCTCCTACGAGCAGTACTTC	CASRTGGGSYEQYF
TRBJ2-6	.	.	TRBV20-1	TGCAGTGCTAGAGCGTCCAACTACTCCGGGGCCAACGTCCTGACTTTC	CSARASNYSGANVLTF
TRBJ2-2	TRBD1	.	TRBV5-1	TGCGCCAGCAGCTTTCCCTCCACAGGGGGCAGGAACACCGGGGAGCTGTTTTTT	CASSFPSTGGRNTGELFF
TRBJ2-7	TRBD2	.	TRBV5-1	TGCGCCAGCAGCCTAGCGGTCCTTGAAAGCTCCTACGAGCAGTACTTC	CASSLAVLESSYEQYF
TRBJ1-1	.	many	TRBV7-2	TGTGCCAGCAGCCTAGGACAATACACTGAAGCTTTCTTT	CASSLGQYTEAFF
TRBJ1-2	.	many	TRBV7-2	TGTGCCAGCAGCTTAGAACAGCGCGCAGGCTACACCTTC	CASSLEQRAGYTF
TRBJ1-6	TRBD1	.	TRBV27	TGTGCCAGCAGTTTATCCGTAGTGGACAGGGGTCAGAATTCACCCCTCCACTTT	CASSLSVVDRGQNSPLHF